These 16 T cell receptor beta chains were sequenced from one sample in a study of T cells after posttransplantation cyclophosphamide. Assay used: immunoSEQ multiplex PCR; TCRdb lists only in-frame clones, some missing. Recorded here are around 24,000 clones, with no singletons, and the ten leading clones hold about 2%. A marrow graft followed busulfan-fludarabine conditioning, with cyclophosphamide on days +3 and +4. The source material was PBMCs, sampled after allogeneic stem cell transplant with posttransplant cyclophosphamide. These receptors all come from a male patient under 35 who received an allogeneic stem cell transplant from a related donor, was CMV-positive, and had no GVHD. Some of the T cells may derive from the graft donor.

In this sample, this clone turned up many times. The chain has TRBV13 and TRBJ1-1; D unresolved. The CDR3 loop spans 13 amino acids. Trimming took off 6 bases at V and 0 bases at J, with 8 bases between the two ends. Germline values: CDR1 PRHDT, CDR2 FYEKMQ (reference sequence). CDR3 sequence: CASSFRVNTEAFF. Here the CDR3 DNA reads TGTGCCAGCAGTTTCCGTGTGAACACTGAAGCTTTCTTT.

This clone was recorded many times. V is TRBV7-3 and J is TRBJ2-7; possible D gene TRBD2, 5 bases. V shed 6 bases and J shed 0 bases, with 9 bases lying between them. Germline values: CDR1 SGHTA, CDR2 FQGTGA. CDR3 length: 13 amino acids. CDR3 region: CASSPGISYEQYF. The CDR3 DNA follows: TGTGCCAGCAGTCCCGGGATCTCCTACGAGCAGTACTTC.

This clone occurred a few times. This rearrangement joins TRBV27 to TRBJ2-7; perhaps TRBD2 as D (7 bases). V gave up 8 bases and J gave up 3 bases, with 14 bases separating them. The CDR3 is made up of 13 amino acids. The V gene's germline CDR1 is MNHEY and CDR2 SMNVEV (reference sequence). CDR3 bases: TGTGCCAGCTCCGGGGGGCTCAACTACGAGCAGTACTTC. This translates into CASSGGLNYEQYF.

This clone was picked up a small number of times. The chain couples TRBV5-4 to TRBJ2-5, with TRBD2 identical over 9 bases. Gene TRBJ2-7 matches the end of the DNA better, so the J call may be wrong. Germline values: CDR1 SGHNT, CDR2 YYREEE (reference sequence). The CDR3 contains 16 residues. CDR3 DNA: TGTGCCAGCAGCTTTCCCGCTAGCGGGAAAGTTAACGAGCAGTACTTC. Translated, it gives CASSFPASGKVNEQYF.

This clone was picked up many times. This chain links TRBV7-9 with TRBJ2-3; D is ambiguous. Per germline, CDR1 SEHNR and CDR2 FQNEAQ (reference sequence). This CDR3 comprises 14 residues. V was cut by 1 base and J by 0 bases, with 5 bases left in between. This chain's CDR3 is CASSLDSSTDTQYF. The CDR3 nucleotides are TGTGCCAGCAGCTTAGACAGTAGCACAGATACGCAGTATTTT.

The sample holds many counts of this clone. The CDR3 nucleotides are TGTGCCTGGCGGGAGACACTCGGGGCTCCTGGAAACACCATATATTTT. This sequence encodes CAWRETLGAPGNTIYF. The chain combines TRBV30 with TRBJ1-3, with TRBD1 as a possible D gene (5 bases). V was pared by 5 bases and J by 2 bases, with 19 bases between. The CDR3 sequence is 16 residues long. From germline, CDR1 is GTSNPN and CDR2 SVGIG (reference sequence).

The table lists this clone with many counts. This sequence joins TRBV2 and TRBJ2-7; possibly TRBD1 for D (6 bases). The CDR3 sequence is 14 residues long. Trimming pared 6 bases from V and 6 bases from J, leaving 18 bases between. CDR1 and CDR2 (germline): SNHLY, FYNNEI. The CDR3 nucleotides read TGTGCCAGCAGGGTAGGACAGATCAGCGGCGAGCAGTACTTC. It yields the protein CASRVGQISGEQYF.

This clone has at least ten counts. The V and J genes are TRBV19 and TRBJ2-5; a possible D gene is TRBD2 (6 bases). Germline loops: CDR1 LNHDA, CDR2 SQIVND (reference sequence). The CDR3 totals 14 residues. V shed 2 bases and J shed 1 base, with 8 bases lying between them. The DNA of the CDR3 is TGTGCCAGTAGTATAACGGGGGTCCAAGAGACCCAGTACTTC. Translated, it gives CASSITGVQETQYF.

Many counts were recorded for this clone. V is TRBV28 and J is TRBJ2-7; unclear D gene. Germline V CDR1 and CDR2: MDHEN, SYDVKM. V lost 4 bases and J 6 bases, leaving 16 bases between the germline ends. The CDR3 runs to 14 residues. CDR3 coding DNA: TGTGCCAGCAGTTATTCGAACTCCCTTCTCGAGCAGTACTTC. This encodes CASSYSNSLLEQYF.

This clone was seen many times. As DNA, the CDR3 is TGTGCCAGTAAATCGAGACAGGTATCAGATACGCAGTATTTT. It codes for CASKSRQVSDTQYF. V and J are TRBV19 and TRBJ2-3, with TRBD1 as a possible D gene (6 bases). Trimming removed 7 bases at V and 4 bases at J, with 15 bases between. Germline assignment: CDR1 LNHDA and CDR2 SQIVND (reference sequence). The CDR3 length is 14 residues.

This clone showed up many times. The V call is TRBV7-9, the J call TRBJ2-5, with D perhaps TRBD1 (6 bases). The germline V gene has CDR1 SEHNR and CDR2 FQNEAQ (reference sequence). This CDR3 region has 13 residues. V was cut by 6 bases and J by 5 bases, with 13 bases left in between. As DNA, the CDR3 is TGTGCCAGCAGTCGGGGACAACGGGAGACCCAGTACTTC. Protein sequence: CASSRGQRETQYF. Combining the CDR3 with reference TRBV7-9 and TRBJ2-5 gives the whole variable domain DTGVSQNPRHKITKRGQNVTFRCDPISEHNRLYWYRQTLGQGPEFLTYFQNEAQLEKSRLLSDRFSAERPKGSFSTLEIQRTEQGDSAMYLCASSRGQRETQYFGPGTRLLVL.

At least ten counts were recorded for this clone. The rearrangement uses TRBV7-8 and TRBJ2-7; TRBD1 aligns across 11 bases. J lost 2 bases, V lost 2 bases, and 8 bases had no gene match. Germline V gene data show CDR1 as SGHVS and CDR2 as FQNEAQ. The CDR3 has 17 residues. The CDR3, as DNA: TGTGCCAGCAGCTTACCAAACGGGACAGGGGGAACCTACGAGCAGTACTTC. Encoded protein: CASSLPNGTGGTYEQYF.

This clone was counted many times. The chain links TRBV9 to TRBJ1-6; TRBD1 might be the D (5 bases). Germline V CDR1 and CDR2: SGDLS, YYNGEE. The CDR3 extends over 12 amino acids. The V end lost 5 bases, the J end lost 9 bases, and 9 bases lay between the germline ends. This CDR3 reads CASSIGVSPLHF. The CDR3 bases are TGTGCCAGCAGTATAGGGGTTTCACCCCTCCACTTT.

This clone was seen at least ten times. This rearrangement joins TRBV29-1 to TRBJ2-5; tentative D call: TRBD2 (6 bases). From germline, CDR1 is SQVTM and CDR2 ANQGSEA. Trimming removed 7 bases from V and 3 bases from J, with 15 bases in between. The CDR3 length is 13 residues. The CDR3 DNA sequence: TGCAGCGCCAACCGGGGGATCGAAGAGACCCAGTACTTC. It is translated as CSANRGIEETQYF.

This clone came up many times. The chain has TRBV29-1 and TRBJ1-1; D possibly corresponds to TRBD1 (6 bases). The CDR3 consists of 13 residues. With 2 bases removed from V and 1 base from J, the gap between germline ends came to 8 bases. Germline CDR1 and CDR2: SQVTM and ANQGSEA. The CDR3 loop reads CSVERTANTEAFF. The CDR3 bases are TGCAGCGTTGAACGGACAGCGAACACTGAAGCTTTCTTT. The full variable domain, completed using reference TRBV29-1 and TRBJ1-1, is SAVISQKPSRDICQRGTSLTIQCQVDSQVTMMFWYRQQPGQSLTLIATANQGSEATYESGFVIDKFPISRPNLTFSTLTVSNMSPEDSSIYLCSVERTANTEAFFGQGTRLTVV.

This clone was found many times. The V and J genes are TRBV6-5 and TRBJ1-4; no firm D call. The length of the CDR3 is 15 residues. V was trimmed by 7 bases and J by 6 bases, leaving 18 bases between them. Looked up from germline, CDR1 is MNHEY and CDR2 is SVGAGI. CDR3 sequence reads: CASNQRGRTDEKLFF. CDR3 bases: TGTGCCAGCAATCAACGAGGGAGGACGGATGAAAAACTGTTTTTT.